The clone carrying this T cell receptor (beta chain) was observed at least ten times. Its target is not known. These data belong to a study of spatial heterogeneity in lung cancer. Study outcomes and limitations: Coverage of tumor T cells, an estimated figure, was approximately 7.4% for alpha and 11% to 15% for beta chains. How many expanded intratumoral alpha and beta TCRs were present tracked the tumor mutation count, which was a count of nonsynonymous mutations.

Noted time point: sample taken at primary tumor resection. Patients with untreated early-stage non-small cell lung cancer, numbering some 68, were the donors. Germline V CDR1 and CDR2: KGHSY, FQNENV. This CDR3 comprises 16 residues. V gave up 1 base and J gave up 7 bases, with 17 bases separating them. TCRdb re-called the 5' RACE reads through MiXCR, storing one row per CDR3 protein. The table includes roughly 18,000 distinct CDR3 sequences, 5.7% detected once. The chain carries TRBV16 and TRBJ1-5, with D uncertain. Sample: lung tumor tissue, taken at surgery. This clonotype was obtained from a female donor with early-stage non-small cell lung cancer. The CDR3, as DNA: TGTGCCAGCAGCCAATTCGAACAGTCGGCGGGCCAGCCCCAGCATTTT. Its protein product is CASSQFEQSAGQPQHF.